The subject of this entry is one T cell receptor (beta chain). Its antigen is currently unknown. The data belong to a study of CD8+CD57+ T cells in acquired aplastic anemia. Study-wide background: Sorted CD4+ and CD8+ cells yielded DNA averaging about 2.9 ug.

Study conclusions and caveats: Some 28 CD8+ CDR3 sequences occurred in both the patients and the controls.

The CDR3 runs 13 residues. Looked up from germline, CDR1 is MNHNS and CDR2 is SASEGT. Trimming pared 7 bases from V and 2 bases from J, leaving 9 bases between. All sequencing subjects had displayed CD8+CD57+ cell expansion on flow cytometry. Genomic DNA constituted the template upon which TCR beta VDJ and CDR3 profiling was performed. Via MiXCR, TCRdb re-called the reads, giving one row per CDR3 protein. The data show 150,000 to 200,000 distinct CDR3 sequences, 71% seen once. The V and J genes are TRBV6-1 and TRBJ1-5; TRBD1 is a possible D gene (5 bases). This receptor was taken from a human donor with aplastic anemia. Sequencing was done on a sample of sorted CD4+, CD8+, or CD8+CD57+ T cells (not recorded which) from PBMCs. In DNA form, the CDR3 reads TGTGCCAGCACCGGGGCGGGCAATCAGCCCCAGCATTTT. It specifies CASTGAGNQPQHF.